This T cell receptor beta chain was recovered during a study of T cell changes during pregnancy in multiple sclerosis. Sequencing used immunoSEQ multiplex PCR; TCRdb keeps in-frame clones, though not all of them. The sample carries 50,000 to 70,000 clones, 75% to 95% recorded once. V was shortened by 1 base and J by 8 bases, with 17 bases between the two germline ends. CDR1 is LNHDA and CDR2 is SQIVND in the germline V gene (reference sequence). The CDR3 runs to 15 residues. The sample consisted of peripheral blood, taken after pregnancy. The V and J genes are TRBV19 and TRBJ1-2; D call uncertain. The receptor was isolated from a female donor in good health, enrolled as a control in a pregnancy study. Here the CDR3 reads CASSIADGNIGGYTF. The DNA for the CDR3 is TGTGCCAGTAGTATAGCTGACGGGAATATCGGGGGCTACACCTTC. Using reference TRBV19 and TRBJ1-2 for the parts outside the CDR3, the full variable domain is DGGITQSPKYLFRKEGQNVTLSCEQNLNHDAMYWYRQDPGQGLRLIYYSQIVNDFQKGDIAEGYSVSREKKESFPLTVTSAQKNPTAFYLCASSIADGNIGGYTFGSGTRLTVV.